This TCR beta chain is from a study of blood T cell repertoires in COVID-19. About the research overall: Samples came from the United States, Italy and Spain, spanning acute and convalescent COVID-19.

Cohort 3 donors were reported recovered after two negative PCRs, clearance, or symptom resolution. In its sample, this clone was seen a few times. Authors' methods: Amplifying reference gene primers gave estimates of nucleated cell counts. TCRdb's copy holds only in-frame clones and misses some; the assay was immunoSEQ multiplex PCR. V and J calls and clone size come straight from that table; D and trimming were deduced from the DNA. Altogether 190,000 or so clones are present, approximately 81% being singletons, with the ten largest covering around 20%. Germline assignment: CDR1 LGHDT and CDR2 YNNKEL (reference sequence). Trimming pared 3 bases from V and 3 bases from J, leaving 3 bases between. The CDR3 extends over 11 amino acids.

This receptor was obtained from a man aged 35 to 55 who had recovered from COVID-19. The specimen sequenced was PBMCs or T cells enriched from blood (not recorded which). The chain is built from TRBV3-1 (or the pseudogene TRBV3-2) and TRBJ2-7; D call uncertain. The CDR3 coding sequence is TGTGCCAGCAGCCACATCTACGAGCAGTACTTC. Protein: CASSHIYEQYF.